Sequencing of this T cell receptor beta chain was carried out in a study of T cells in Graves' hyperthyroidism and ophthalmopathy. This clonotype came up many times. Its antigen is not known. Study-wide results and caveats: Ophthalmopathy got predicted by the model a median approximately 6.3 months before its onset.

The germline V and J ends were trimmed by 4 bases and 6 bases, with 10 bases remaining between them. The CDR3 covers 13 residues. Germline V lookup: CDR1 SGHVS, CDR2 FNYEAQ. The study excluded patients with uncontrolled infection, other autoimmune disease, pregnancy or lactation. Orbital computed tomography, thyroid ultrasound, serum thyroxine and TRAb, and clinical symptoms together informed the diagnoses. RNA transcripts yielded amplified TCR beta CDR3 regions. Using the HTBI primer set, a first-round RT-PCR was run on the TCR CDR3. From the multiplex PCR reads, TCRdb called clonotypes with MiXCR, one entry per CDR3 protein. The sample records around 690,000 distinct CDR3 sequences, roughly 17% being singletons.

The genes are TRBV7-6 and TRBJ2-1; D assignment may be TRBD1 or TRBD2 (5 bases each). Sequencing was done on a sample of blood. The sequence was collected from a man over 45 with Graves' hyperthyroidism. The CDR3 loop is CASSSGTVNEQFF. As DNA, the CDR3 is TGTGCCAGCAGCTCGGGGACGGTCAATGAGCAGTTCTTC.